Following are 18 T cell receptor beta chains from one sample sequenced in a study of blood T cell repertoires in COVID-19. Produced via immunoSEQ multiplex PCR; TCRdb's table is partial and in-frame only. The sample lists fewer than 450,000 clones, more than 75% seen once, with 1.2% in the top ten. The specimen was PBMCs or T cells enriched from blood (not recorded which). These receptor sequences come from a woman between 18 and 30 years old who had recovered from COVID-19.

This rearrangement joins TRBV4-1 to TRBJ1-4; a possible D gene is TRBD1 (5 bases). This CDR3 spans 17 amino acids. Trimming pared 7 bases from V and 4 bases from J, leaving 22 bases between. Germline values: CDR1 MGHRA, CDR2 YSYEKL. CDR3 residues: CASNLPKAGHLNEKLFF. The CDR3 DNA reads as TGCGCCAGCAACCTTCCCAAAGCCGGACACCTTAATGAAAAACTGTTTTTT.

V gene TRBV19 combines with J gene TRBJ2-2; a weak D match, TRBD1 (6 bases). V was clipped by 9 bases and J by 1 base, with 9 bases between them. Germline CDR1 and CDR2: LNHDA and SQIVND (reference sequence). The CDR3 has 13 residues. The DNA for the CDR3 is TGTGCCAGCCTGGACAGGAACACCGGGGAGCTGTTTTTT. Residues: CASLDRNTGELFF.

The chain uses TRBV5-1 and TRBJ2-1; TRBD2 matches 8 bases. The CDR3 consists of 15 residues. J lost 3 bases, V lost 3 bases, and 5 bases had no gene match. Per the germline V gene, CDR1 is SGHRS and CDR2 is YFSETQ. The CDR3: CASSYRTSNYNEQFF. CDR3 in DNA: TGCGCCAGCAGCTATCGGACTAGCAACTACAATGAGCAGTTCTTC.

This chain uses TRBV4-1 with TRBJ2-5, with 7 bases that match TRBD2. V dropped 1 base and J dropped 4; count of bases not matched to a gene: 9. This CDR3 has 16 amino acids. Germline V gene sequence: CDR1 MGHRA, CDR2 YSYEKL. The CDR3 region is CASSQGGLADRETQYF. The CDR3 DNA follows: TGCGCCAGCAGCCAAGGCGGGCTAGCGGATAGAGAGACCCAGTACTTC.

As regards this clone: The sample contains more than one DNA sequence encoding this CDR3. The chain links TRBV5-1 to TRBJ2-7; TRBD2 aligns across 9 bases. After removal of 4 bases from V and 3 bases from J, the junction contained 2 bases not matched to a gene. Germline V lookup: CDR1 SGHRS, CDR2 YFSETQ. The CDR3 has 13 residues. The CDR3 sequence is CASSVAGDYEQYF. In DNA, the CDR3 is TGCGCCAGCAGCGTAGCGGGGGACTACGAGCAGTACTTC.

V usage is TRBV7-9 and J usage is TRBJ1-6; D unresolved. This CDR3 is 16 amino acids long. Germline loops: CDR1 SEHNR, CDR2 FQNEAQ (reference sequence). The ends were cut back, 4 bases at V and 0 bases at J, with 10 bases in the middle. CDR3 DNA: TGTGCCAGCAGCTCCAGGATGAGCTCCTATAATTCACCCCTCCACTTT. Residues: CASSSRMSSYNSPLHF.

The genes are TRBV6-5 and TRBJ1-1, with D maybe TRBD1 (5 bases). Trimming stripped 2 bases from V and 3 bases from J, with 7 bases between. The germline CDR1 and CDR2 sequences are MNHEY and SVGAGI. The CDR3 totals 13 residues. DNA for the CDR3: TGTGCCAGCAGTTACACAGGTTACACTGAAGCTTTCTTT. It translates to CASSYTGYTEAFF.

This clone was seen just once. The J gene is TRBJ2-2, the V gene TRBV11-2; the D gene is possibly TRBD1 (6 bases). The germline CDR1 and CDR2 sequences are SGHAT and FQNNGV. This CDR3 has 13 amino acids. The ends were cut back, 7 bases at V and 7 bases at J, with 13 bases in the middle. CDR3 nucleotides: TGTGCCAGCACAGCAGGGGCGGGCGGGGAGCTGTTTTTT. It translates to CASTAGAGGELFF.

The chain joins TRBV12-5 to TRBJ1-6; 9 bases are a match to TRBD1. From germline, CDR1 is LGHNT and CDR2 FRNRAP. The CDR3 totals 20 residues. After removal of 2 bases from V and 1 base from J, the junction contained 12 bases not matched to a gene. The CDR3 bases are TGTGCTAGTGGTTTGTTCCGGACAGGGGTTCCTTATTCCTATAATTCACCCCTCCACTTT. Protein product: CASGLFRTGVPYSYNSPLHF. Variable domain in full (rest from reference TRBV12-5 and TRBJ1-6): DARVTQTPRHKVTEMGQEVTMRCQPILGHNTVFWYRQTMMQGLELLAYFRNRAPLDDSGMPKDRFSAEMPDATLATLKIQPSEPRDSAVYFCASGLFRTGVPYSYNSPLHFGNGTRLTVT.

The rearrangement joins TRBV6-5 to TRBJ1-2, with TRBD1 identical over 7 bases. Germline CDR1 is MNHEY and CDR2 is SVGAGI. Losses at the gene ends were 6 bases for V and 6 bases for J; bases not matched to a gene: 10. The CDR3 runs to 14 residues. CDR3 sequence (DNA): TGTGCCAGCAGAGCCGGGACAGAGATCCATGGCTACACCTTC. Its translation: CASRAGTEIHGYTF.

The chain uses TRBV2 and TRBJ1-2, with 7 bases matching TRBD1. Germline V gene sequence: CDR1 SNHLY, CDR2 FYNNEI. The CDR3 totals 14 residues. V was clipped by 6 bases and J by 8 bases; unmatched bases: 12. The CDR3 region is CASRVGRDSGGYTF. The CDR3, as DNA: TGTGCCAGCAGGGTGGGACGGGACAGCGGAGGCTACACCTTC.

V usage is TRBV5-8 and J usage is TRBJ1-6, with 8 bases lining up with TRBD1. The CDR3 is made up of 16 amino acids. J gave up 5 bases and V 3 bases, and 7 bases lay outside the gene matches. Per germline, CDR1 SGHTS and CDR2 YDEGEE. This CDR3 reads CASSWVGTGNNSPLHF. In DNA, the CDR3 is TGTGCCAGCAGCTGGGTCGGGACAGGAAATAATTCACCCCTCCACTTT.

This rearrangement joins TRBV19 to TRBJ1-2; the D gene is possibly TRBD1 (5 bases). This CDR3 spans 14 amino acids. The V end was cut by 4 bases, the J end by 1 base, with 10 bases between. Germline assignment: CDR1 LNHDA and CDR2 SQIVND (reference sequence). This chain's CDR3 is CASSRAGNNYGYTF. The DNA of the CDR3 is TGTGCCAGTAGTAGGGCAGGGAATAACTATGGCTACACCTTC.

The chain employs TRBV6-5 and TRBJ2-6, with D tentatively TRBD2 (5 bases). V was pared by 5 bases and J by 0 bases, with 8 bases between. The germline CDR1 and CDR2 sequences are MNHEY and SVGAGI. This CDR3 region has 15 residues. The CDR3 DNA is TGTGCCAGCAGTACGGGAAACTCTGGGGCCAACGTCCTGACTTTC. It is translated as CASSTGNSGANVLTF.

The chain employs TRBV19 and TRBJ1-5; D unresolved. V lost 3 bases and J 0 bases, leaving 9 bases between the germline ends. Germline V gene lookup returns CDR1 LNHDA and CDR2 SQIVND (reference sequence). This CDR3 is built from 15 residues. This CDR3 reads CASSIVTASNQPQHF. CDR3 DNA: TGTGCCAGTAGTATTGTAACAGCTAGCAATCAGCCCCAGCATTTT.

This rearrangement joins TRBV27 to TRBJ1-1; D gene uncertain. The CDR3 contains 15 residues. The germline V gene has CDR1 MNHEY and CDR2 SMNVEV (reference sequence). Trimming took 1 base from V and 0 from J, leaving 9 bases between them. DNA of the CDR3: TGTGCCAGCAGTTTATGGTCTCCTATGAACACTGAAGCTTTCTTT. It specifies CASSLWSPMNTEAFF.

CDR3 nucleotides: TGTGCCAGCAGCTTAGCCGGGACAGCCTACGAGCAGTACTTC. It translates to CASSLAGTAYEQYF. The V and J genes are TRBV11-2 and TRBJ2-7; TRBD1 matches 7 bases. V lost 1 base and J lost 2; bases outside the gene matches: 2. CDR3 length: 14 residues. Per the germline V gene, CDR1 is SGHAT and CDR2 is FQNNGV.

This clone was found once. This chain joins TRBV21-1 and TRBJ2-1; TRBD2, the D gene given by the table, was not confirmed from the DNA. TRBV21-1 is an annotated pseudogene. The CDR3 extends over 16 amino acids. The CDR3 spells CASSKAPRVSVNEQFF. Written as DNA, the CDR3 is TGTGCCAGCAGCAAAGCGCCGAGAGTATCCGTTAATGAGCAGTTCTTC.